One sample yielded the 9 T cell receptor beta chains listed below, sequenced in a study of blood T cell repertoires in COVID-19. Clones were sequenced by immunoSEQ multiplex PCR, and TCRdb holds only the in-frame ones, with some missing. The repertoire holds about 34,000 clones, with more than 85% as singletons. Sequencing input: peripheral blood. These receptors originate from a human donor in a cohort sampled during active COVID-19.

This clone occurred once. The CDR3 DNA follows: TGTGCCAGTAGGGAGAGGTTGAAAGCCAATGAGCAGTTCTTC. Translating it yields CASRERLKANEQFF. This chain joins TRBV19 and TRBJ2-1, with D unclear. Germline V gene data show CDR1 as LNHDA and CDR2 as SQIVND (reference sequence). Trimming took 6 bases from V and 6 from J, leaving 15 bases between them. The CDR3 consists of 14 residues.

The gene calls are TRBV7-9 and TRBJ1-1; 8 bases are a match to TRBD1. The germline V gene has CDR1 SEHNR and CDR2 FQNEAQ (reference sequence). There are 14 residues in the CDR3. V shed 5 bases, J shed 6 bases, and the junction held 8 bases outside the gene matches. CDR3 protein: CASSPPQGDPEAFF. The CDR3 bases are TGTGCCAGCAGCCCACCACAGGGGGACCCTGAAGCTTTCTTT. The full variable domain, rest sourced from reference TRBV7-9 and TRBJ1-1, is DTGVSQNPRHKITKRGQNVTFRCDPISEHNRLYWYRQTLGQGPEFLTYFQNEAQLEKSRLLSDRFSAERPKGSFSTLEIQRTEQGDSAMYLCASSPPQGDPEAFFGQGTRLTVV.

The rearrangement uses TRBV4-2 and TRBJ2-1; 7 bases agree with TRBD2. CDR1 and CDR2 (germline): LGHNA, YNFKEQ. V dropped 3 bases and J dropped 0; count of bases not matched to a gene: 5. The CDR3 has 16 amino acids. CDR3: CASSQVAGGSYNEQFF. CDR3 nucleotides: TGTGCCAGCAGCCAGGTAGCGGGCGGCTCCTACAATGAGCAGTTCTTC.

V is TRBV10-3 and J is TRBJ2-3; 7 nucleotides agree with TRBD2. CDR3 length: 17 amino acids. CDR1 ENHRY and CDR2 SYGVKD come from the germline V gene. V shed 0 bases, J shed 0 bases, and the junction held 6 bases outside the gene matches. The CDR3 nucleotides are TGTGCCATCAGTGAGTCGGGAGCGGGATCTAGCACAGATACGCAGTATTTT. Translating it yields CAISESGAGSSTDTQYF.

The rearrangement links TRBV19 to TRBJ2-3; D is ambiguous. The germline V and J ends were trimmed by 4 bases and 4 bases, with 9 bases remaining between them. In germline, CDR1 is LNHDA, CDR2 SQIVND (reference sequence). CDR3 length equals 13 residues. CDR3 protein: CASSTQQPDTQYF. CDR3 sequence (DNA): TGTGCCAGTAGTACCCAACAGCCAGATACGCAGTATTTT.

The rearrangement links TRBV30 to TRBJ1-2; TRBD1 aligns across 7 bases. V was clipped by 5 bases and J by 5 bases; unmatched bases: 5. The length of the CDR3 is 12 residues. In germline, CDR1 is GTSNPN, CDR2 SVGIG (reference sequence). The CDR3 spells CAWGQGDYGYTF. The CDR3 coding sequence is TGTGCCTGGGGTCAGGGGGATTATGGCTACACCTTC.

J is TRBJ2-3 and V is TRBV10-3; 9 bases fit TRBD2. Germline CDR1 ENHRY, CDR2 SYGVKD. This CDR3 is 15 amino acids long. The V gene end was trimmed by 0 bases and the J gene end by 6 bases; junction bases not matched to a gene: 4. The CDR3 coding sequence is TGTGCCATCAGTGAGTCTAGCGGGGGCCCGGATACGCAGTATTTT. Its protein is CAISESSGGPDTQYF.

The V gene is TRBV27, the J gene TRBJ2-7, with 14 bases aligning to TRBD2. This CDR3 spans 16 amino acids. Germline loops: CDR1 MNHEY, CDR2 SMNVEV (reference sequence). The V gene end was trimmed by 6 bases and the J gene end by 7 bases; junction bases not matched to a gene: 11. CDR3 sequence reads: CASSVLGLAGGIEQYF. The CDR3 DNA reads as TGTGCCAGCAGCGTACTAGGACTAGCGGGAGGTATAGAGCAGTACTTC.

The sample holds one count of this clone. The chain uses TRBV9 and TRBJ2-1; D gene uncertain. Germline-derived CDR1 and CDR2 are SGDLS and YYNGEE. The CDR3 spans 12 residues. The V end was cut by 6 bases, the J end by 4 bases, with 8 bases between. The CDR3 loop is CASTPGYNEQFF. CDR3 DNA sequence: TGTGCCAGCACCCCCGGGTACAATGAGCAGTTCTTC. Full variable domain (remainder filled in from reference TRBV9 and TRBJ2-1): DSGVTQTPKHLITATGQRVTLRCSPRSGDLSVYWYQQSLDQGLQFLIQYYNGEERAKGNILERFSAQQFPDLHSELNLSSLELGDSALYFCASTPGYNEQFFGPGTRLTVL.